This T cell receptor beta chain was identified in a study of identical twins' blood T cells. Whole-study findings and limits: Each donor's most abundant TCRbeta clonotypes shared more CDR3 sequences with her twin than unrelated donors.

TCRdb recomputed calls from the 5' RACE reads with MiXCR, one row per CDR3 protein. The repertoire consists of 400,000 or so distinct CDR3 sequences, with roughly 30% occurring once and the leading ten covering roughly 5.5%. Remarks on this clonotype: As yet, its antigen is unknown.

The germline V gene has CDR1 SGHDN and CDR2 FVKESK. With V trimmed by 2 bases and J by 10 bases, 10 bases remained unmatched. This CDR3 has 14 amino acids. The donors were healthy female monozygous twins, three pairs in total. This TCR came from a woman aged 18-49 years in good health. This rearrangement joins TRBV14 to TRBJ1-1; 7 nucleotides match TRBD1. The sample consisted of PBMCs. CDR3 nucleotide sequence: TGTGCCAGCAGCCAACAACCCCGGGACAGAACAGCTTTCTTT. Its protein product is CASSQQPRDRTAFF.